This T cell receptor (beta chain) was identified during a study of beta chain features in type 1 diabetes (dated by TCRdb to 2016 to 2018). Study-level background: Mean age, gender distribution, total cell number and subset yield were not different between patients and healthy donors. A total of under 140,000,000 sorted cells were examined across all samples, and the number of cells per subset was strongly correlated with RNA yield. Whereas all 28 donors provided naive and central memory subsets, regulatory and stem cell-like memory subsets were isolated from just 8 patients and about 8 healthy donors. The study compared TCRB repertoires of sorted circulating CD4+ T cell subsets between recently diagnosed type 1 diabetes patients and matched healthy donors.

The High Capacity cDNA Reverse Transcription Kit was used to reverse transcribe all of the isolated RNA, meaning that expressed TCRB transcripts were what got sequenced. Deep immunoSEQ sequencing was performed on naive, central memory and regulatory T cell samples, with an average of around 3.5 million total reads per sample. After sorted cells were lysed in RLT buffer, RNA was extracted with DNase-treated RNeasy Micro or Mini kits, with the choice depending on cell number. To prevent cross-contamination, each cell subset was processed individually, whereas patient and healthy donor samples were processed jointly. Using the immunoSEQ multiplex PCR, TCRB sequences were amplified from cDNA into 87-bp fragments spanning the CDR3 region. Sequencing of the amplicons was performed on the Illumina HiSeq platform. The authors processed their data as follows. PCR bias was corrected computationally using synthetic template baselines, and reads within Hamming distance 2 were collapsed, with unmergeable singletons discarded. Reads were aligned against IMGT to assign V, D and J genes, CDR3 length and insertions or deletions at six rearrangement sites. Clonotype counts were normalized to sorted cell number within each subset before computing true diversity and Gini coefficients with the tcR R package. The overlap coefficient, calculated on TCRB nucleotide sequences, was used to quantify repertoire sharing. The clones in this table, taken by TCRdb from immuneACCESS, are in-frame only. Not every clone is retained; where verified, under half of the shortfall comes from an unresolved V gene, and the cause of the rest is unknown. That table gives V, J and clone size, and the DNA gave D and trimming. This sample lists around 300,000 clones; 7% to 9% were detected once. Together, the top ten hold more than 0.9% of the sample.

Study-level results and caveats: At VDJ recombination sites, patients with type 1 diabetes made fewer insertions and deleted more nucleotides, a pattern implying thymic rearrangement abnormalities. A moderate but significant shortening of TCRB CDR3 length was observed in type 1 diabetes patients in all four CD4+ subsets. The naive, central memory and regulatory TCRB repertoires appeared to resemble one another more closely among patients than among healthy donors. HLA sub-analyses involved small numbers of individuals, so any influence of HLA type on TCRB rearrangement remained unresolved. Because cDNA was sequenced instead of genomic DNA, highly expressing activated cells could be over-represented, though the groups showed no difference in activation or CD3 levels. PCR may preferentially amplify shorter templates, but because patient and control samples were amplified and corrected together, any resulting skew would affect both groups equally.

Each donor gave one peripheral blood draw, averaging around 120 mL, which was collected into heparinised tubes. Using a panel that included CD45RO, CCR7, CD25, CD127, CD95 and CD27, naive, central memory, regulatory and stem cell-like memory CD4+ T cells were sorted on a BD FACSAria II. Every sorted population had a purity above 95%. PBMCs were separated immediately by Lymphoprep density gradient centrifugation and were stained directly, without being cultured. So that batch effects would be minimized, each experiment stained and sorted samples in pairs, pairing one healthy donor with one patient. This clone has at least ten counts. It has no known antigen specificity. One base away there is no much larger clone; base qualities are not given. Counted from cysteine to phenylalanine, this CDR3 has 16 amino acids. The sequence is cut down to CDR3 DNA, 48 bases in frame from base 1. A distance of 12 bases separates the germline ends of V and J, which lose 2 bases and 1 base respectively. Via the germline V gene, CDR1 is MGHDK and CDR2 SYGVNS.

The chain is made from TRBV25-1 and TRBJ2-1, with the D gene call left open. The sample was central memory CD4+ T cells from blood. This clonotype was obtained from a woman under 30 in good health. The CDR3 protein sequence reads: CASSEVMPESYNEQFF. DNA sequence: TGTGCCAGCAGTGAAGTCATGCCCGAGTCCTACAATGAGCAGTTCTTC.